This TCR beta chain comes out of a study of blood T cells in healthy people across ages. V dropped 1 base and J dropped 8; count of bases not matched to a gene: 8. Germline values: CDR1 SQVTM, CDR2 ANQGSEA. CDR3 length: 14 amino acids. Using a J-beta primer mix together with a sample-barcoded 5' primer, a second PCR was run for 7 to 11 cycles. TCRdb ran MiXCR on the 5' RACE reads and lists one entry per CDR3 protein. Of about 1,800,000 distinct CDR3 sequences in the sample, approximately 30% are singletons; the top ten hold less than 9.5%. The specimen sequenced was blood. The chain uses TRBV29-1 and TRBJ2-1; the match to TRBD1 covers 7 bases. This TCR was sampled from a woman aged 25 to 45 in good health. CDR3 nucleotides: TGCAGCGTTGAAGTAAACAGGGGCTGGGATGAGCAGTTCTTC. Translating it yields CSVEVNRGWDEQFF.